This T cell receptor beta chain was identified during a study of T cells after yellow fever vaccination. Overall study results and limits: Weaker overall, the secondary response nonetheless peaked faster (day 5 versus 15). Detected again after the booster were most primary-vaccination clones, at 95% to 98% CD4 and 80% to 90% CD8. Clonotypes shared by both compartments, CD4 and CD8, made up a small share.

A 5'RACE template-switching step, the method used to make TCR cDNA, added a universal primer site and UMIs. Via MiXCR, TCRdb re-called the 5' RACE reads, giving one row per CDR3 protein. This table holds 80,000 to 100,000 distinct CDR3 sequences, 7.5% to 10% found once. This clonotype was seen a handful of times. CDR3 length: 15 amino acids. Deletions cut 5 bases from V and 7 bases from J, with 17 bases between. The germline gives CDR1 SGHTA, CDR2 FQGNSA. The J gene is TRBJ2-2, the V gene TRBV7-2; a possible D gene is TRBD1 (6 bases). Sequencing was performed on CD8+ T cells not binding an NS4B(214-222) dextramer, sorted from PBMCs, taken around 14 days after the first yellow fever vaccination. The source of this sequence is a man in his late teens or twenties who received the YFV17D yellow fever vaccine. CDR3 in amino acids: CASSGRGTQGGELFF. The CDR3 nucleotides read TGTGCCAGCAGCGGCCGGGGCACACAGGGCGGGGAGCTGTTTTTT.